What follows are 30 T cell receptor beta chains derived from one specimen sequenced in a study of vaccination and CD4 T cells after COVID-19. Antigens for these TCRs are unknown. Oncomine TCR Beta short-read sequencing was applied to DNA from cultured CD4+ T cells. One entry per CDR3 protein results from TCRdb running MiXCR on the PCR reads. Of approximately 10,000 distinct CDR3 sequences in the sample, around three fifths were seen once. Treatment specified: roughly 10-day PBMC culture with coronavirus spike peptide pools or control peptides (ViraFEST assay). Sequenced material: CD4+ T cells from blood, cultured in vitro. The receptor source for this set is a human donor who had recovered from COVID-19.

V is TRBV7-9 and J is TRBJ1-5; the D is unclear. The germline V gene has CDR1 SEHNR and CDR2 FQNEAQ (reference sequence). The V and J ends lost 3 bases and 0 bases respectively, with 12 bases between them. This CDR3 has 16 amino acids. The CDR3 nucleotides are TGTGCCAGCAGCTTGTGGGGAAAGGGTAGCAATCAGCCCCAGCATTTT. Translating gives CASSLWGKGSNQPQHF.

This clonotype was detected a few times. The chain joins TRBV6-1 to TRBJ1-6, with D possibly being TRBD1 (6 bases). V lost 6 bases and J 5 bases, leaving 11 bases between the germline ends. Germline V gene lookup returns CDR1 MNHNS and CDR2 SASEGT. There are 14 residues in the CDR3. CDR3 in amino acids: CASSGGHDNSPLHF. The DNA for the CDR3 is TGTGCCAGCAGCGGGGGACACGATAATTCACCCCTCCACTTT.

This clonotype occurred once. The chain is built from TRBV18 and TRBJ1-2; D possibly corresponds to TRBD1 (6 bases). From germline, CDR1 is KGHSH and CDR2 LQKENI. The CDR3 is 14 residues long. Trimming stripped 2 bases from V and 3 bases from J, with 10 bases between. CDR3 sequence (DNA): TGTGCCAGCTCACCAGGGGGCACATACTATGGCTACACCTTC. It is translated as CASSPGGTYYGYTF.

The chain combines TRBV5-6 with TRBJ2-7; no clear D gene. Germline V gives CDR1 SGHDT, CDR2 YYEEEE. Trimming cost V 1 base and J 2 bases, with 10 bases left between them. This CDR3 is built from 14 residues. The CDR3 is CASSLLHLTYEQYF. The CDR3 bases are TGTGCCAGCAGCTTGCTCCACCTAACCTACGAGCAGTACTTC.

This clonotype was picked up a small number of times. CDR3 nucleotides: TGTGCCAGCAGTAATCACAGGGGGAATGAGCAGTTCTTC. Translating gives CASSNHRGNEQFF. V gene TRBV6-1 combines with J gene TRBJ2-1; the match to TRBD1 covers 8 bases. V was pared by 5 bases and J by 7 bases, with 4 bases of the junction left unmatched. The CDR3 runs 13 residues. CDR1 MNHNS and CDR2 SASEGT come from the germline V gene.

This rearrangement joins TRBV27 to TRBJ1-1; 7 nucleotides match TRBD1. Germline loops: CDR1 MNHEY, CDR2 SMNVEV (reference sequence). The CDR3 consists of 13 residues. The V and J ends lost 6 bases and 5 bases, in that order; junction bases with no gene match: 6. CDR3 protein: CASSPSGQTEAFF. CDR3 nucleotide sequence: TGTGCCAGCAGCCCCTCGGGACAGACTGAAGCTTTCTTT.

This clonotype was seen more than once but under ten times. The V gene is TRBV27, the J gene TRBJ1-1, with D maybe TRBD1 (6 bases). The ends were cut back, 6 bases at V and 6 bases at J, with 17 bases in the middle. Germline CDR1 is MNHEY and CDR2 is SMNVEV (reference sequence). CDR3 length: 14 residues. CDR3: CASSRDTPSSEAFF. The CDR3 DNA reads TGTGCCAGCAGCAGGGACACCCCATCCTCTGAAGCTTTCTTT.

CDR3 amino acids: CASSLTSGTDTQYF. The CDR3 nucleotides read TGTGCCAGCAGCTTAACTAGCGGCACAGATACGCAGTATTTT. V gene TRBV7-9 combines with J gene TRBJ2-3, with 7 bases lining up with TRBD2. In germline, CDR1 is SEHNR, CDR2 FQNEAQ (reference sequence). The CDR3 totals 14 residues. V lost 2 bases, J lost 1 base, and 0 bases stayed unmatched.

The chain joins TRBV7-9 to TRBJ1-1, with D possibly matching TRBD1 (5 bases). V was shortened by 5 bases and J by 1 base, with 14 bases between the two germline ends. CDR3 length equals 15 residues. CDR1 is SEHNR, CDR2 FQNEAQ, per germline (reference sequence). CDR3 protein: CASSARRDRNTEAFF. The CDR3 nucleotides are TGTGCCAGCAGCGCCCGAAGGGACCGGAACACTGAAGCTTTCTTT.

This clonotype was counted a few times. This rearrangement joins TRBV7-9 to TRBJ2-5; D may be TRBD2 (5 bases). Germline V gene lookup returns CDR1 SEHNR and CDR2 FQNEAQ (reference sequence). The CDR3 is made up of 13 amino acids. V was pared by 5 bases and J by 4 bases, with 11 bases between. CDR3 in amino acids: CASSELVRETQYF. CDR3 in DNA: TGTGCCAGCAGCGAACTAGTGAGAGAGACCCAGTACTTC.

This chain links TRBV7-2 with TRBJ1-1; D is undetermined. Germline CDR1 and CDR2: SGHTA and FQGNSA. V was trimmed by 3 bases and J by 11 bases, leaving 10 bases between them. CDR3 size: 11 residues. The chain's CDR3 is CASSLGIGAFF. The CDR3 DNA follows: TGTGCCAGCAGCTTGGGGATTGGGGCTTTCTTT.

The sample holds one count of this clonotype. The V call is TRBV27, the J call TRBJ1-1; D remains unclear. This CDR3 region has 14 residues. Germline CDR1 MNHEY, CDR2 SMNVEV (reference sequence). The germline V and J ends were trimmed by 7 bases and 8 bases, with 20 bases remaining between them. The chain's CDR3 is CASTLQVLAPEAFF. In DNA, the CDR3 is TGTGCCAGCACCCTACAAGTGTTGGCACCGGAAGCTTTCTTT.

The chain is built from TRBV29-1 and TRBJ1-2, with 8 bases that match TRBD1. CDR1 SQVTM and CDR2 ANQGSEA come from the germline V gene. CDR3 length: 13 residues. The junction had 5 bases not matched to a gene; V was cut back by 0 bases and J by 8 bases. The CDR3 bases are TGCAGCGTTGAAGATCAGGGGGCAGGAGGCTACACCTTC. Amino acid sequence: CSVEDQGAGGYTF.

This clonotype was seen a few times. This chain connects TRBV20-1 to TRBJ1-6; no clear D. Trimming cost V 3 bases and J 6 bases, with 9 bases left between them. Germline CDR1 is DFQATT and CDR2 is SNEGSKA (reference sequence). The CDR3 extends over 13 amino acids. The CDR3 nucleotides read TGCAGTGCTAGTAACCTAGTTAATTCACCCCTCCACTTT. It is translated as CSASNLVNSPLHF.

The rearrangement uses TRBV2 and TRBJ2-7; weak D call: TRBD2 (7 bases). In germline, CDR1 is SNHLY, CDR2 FYNNEI. The CDR3 extends over 13 amino acids. Trimming shortened V by 4 bases and J by 6 bases, and 13 bases separated the two germline ends. The CDR3 is CASSATGRVEQYF. In nucleotides, the CDR3 is TGTGCCAGCAGTGCAACAGGGAGGGTCGAGCAGTACTTC.

J is TRBJ1-2 and V is TRBV6-1; TRBD1 aligns across 7 bases. The V and J ends lost 10 bases and 9 bases, in that order; junction bases with no gene match: 14. CDR1 MNHNS and CDR2 SASEGT come from the germline V gene. The CDR3 runs to 13 residues. The DNA of the CDR3 is TGTGCCACGCCGGGACAGAGCATTCGTAGCTACACCTTC. It specifies CATPGQSIRSYTF.

The sample holds a few counts of this clonotype. The V and J genes are TRBV6-9 and TRBJ2-5; D remains unclear. The CDR3 has 11 amino acids. The V end lost 4 bases, the J end lost 2 bases, and 2 bases lay between the germline ends. Germline V gene data show CDR1 as MNHGY and CDR2 as SVAAGI. CDR3 coding DNA: TGTGCCAGCAGTTTACAAGAGACCCAGTACTTC. This gives the protein CASSLQETQYF.

This clonotype was found a few times. The gene calls are TRBV6-2 or TRBV6-3 and TRBJ1-1, with a possible D match to TRBD1 (5 bases). The CDR3 spans 12 residues. Per germline, CDR1 MNHEY and CDR2 SVGEGT. The V gene lost 4 bases and the J gene lost 11 bases, with 14 bases spanning the gap. The CDR3 nucleotides are TGTGCCAGCAGTTGGGCCGCGGGGGAGGCTTTCTTT. This sequence encodes CASSWAAGEAFF.

The chain carries TRBV6-7 and TRBJ1-2; unclear D gene. TRBV6-7 is classed as an ORF, of uncertain function. V lost 7 bases to trimming and J lost 3 bases, with 24 bases between them. The CDR3 runs to 17 residues. The CDR3 reads CASNISPWEATDYGYTF. In DNA form, the CDR3 reads TGTGCCAGCAACATATCCCCCTGGGAGGCAACTGACTATGGCTACACCTTC.

This clonotype was seen a few times. This chain connects TRBV5-1 to TRBJ1-2; D remains ambiguous. Germline V gives CDR1 SGHRS, CDR2 YFSETQ. CDR3 length equals 16 residues. Trimming left V 0 bases short and J 3 bases short, with 15 bases between. The CDR3 DNA is TGCGCCAGCAGCTTGGCCCTCGGGTATCGGGACTATGGCTACACCTTC. This sequence encodes CASSLALGYRDYGYTF.

CDR3 protein: CASRLTSGLKSGELFF. The CDR3 region has the DNA TGTGCCAGCAGACTCACCTCGGGACTAAAGTCCGGGGAGCTGTTTTTT. The chain combines TRBV6-1 with TRBJ2-2; 7 positions agree with TRBD2. This CDR3 comprises 16 residues. From germline, CDR1 is MNHNS and CDR2 SASEGT. V shed 6 bases, J shed 6 bases, and the junction held 13 bases outside the gene matches.

The chain links TRBV19 to TRBJ1-2; D possibly corresponds to TRBD1 (5 bases). Germline-derived CDR1 and CDR2 are LNHDA and SQIVND (reference sequence). This CDR3 is 11 amino acids long. V lost 7 bases and J lost 6, with 9 bases in between. Here the CDR3 reads CASTGSNGYTF. CDR3 nucleotide sequence: TGTGCCAGTACAGGGTCGAATGGCTACACCTTC.

This clonotype was detected only once. The chain joins TRBV19 to TRBJ1-1; 8 bases match TRBD1. Germline trimming cut 3 bases from V and 0 bases from J; bases unmatched to any gene: 3. The CDR3 runs 15 residues. CDR1 LNHDA and CDR2 SQIVND come from the germline V gene (reference sequence). This CDR3 reads CASSIPRGLNTEAFF. In DNA, the CDR3 is TGTGCCAGTAGTATCCCCAGGGGGCTGAACACTGAAGCTTTCTTT.

The chain links TRBV18 to TRBJ1-5, with D uncertain. With 2 bases removed from V and 3 bases from J, the gap between germline ends came to 8 bases. From germline, CDR1 is KGHSH and CDR2 LQKENI. The CDR3 runs 14 residues. The CDR3 sequence: CASSPSAYNQPQHF. CDR3 DNA: TGTGCCAGCTCACCAAGCGCGTACAATCAGCCCCAGCATTTT.

Only a few counts were recorded for this clonotype. This chain links TRBV7-9 with TRBJ1-5, with no clear D. Trimming removed 5 bases from V and 0 bases from J, with 14 bases in between. The CDR3 has 16 residues. From germline, CDR1 is SEHNR and CDR2 FQNEAQ (reference sequence). CDR3 DNA: TGTGCCAGCAGCCCCCCCGGCCCCGATAGCAATCAGCCCCAGCATTTT. Translated: CASSPPGPDSNQPQHF.

V usage is TRBV15 and J usage is TRBJ1-2; a possible D gene is TRBD1 (6 bases). This CDR3 is 15 amino acids long. The germline V gene has CDR1 LNHNV and CDR2 YYDKDF (reference sequence). The ends were cut back, 4 bases at V and 4 bases at J, with 16 bases in the middle. In nucleotides, the CDR3 is TGTGCCACCAGCATCCTTCGGGGGGGCCCCTATGGCTACACCTTC. Protein product: CATSILRGGPYGYTF.

J is TRBJ1-2 and V is TRBV7-2, with TRBD1 matching 10 bases. Germline V gene lookup returns CDR1 SGHTA and CDR2 FQGNSA. The junction had 4 bases not matched to a gene; V was cut back by 1 base and J by 11 bases. The CDR3 has 13 residues. CDR3 loop: CASSLGDRGQYTF. CDR3 DNA sequence: TGTGCCAGCAGCTTAGGGGACAGGGGACAATACACCTTC.

This clonotype appeared a few times. The chain has TRBV5-4 and TRBJ2-3; tentatively, D is TRBD1 (7 bases). This CDR3 is 15 amino acids long. V was trimmed by 0 bases and J by 5 bases, leaving 13 bases between them. Germline CDR1 SGHNT, CDR2 YYREEE (reference sequence). The CDR3 DNA is TGTGCCAGCAGCTTGGCTGGCCAGGGGGGAGATACGCAGTATTTT. It is translated as CASSLAGQGGDTQYF. The whole variable domain, filled in from reference TRBV5-4 and TRBJ2-3, reads ETGVTQSPTHLIKTRGQQVTLRCSSQSGHNTVSWYQQALGQGPQFIFQYYREEENGRGNFPPRFSGLQFPNYSSELNVNALELDDSALYLCASSLAGQGGDTQYFGPGTRLTVL.

The chain recombines TRBV20-1 with TRBJ2-1; unclear D gene. The CDR3 sequence is 12 residues long. Trimming took 6 bases from V and 9 from J, leaving 15 bases between them. CDR1 is DFQATT and CDR2 is SNEGSKA in the germline V gene (reference sequence). The CDR3 protein is CSAPLQAGEQFF. The CDR3 DNA reads as TGCAGTGCGCCCCTGCAGGCCGGTGAGCAGTTCTTC.

V and J are TRBV20-1 and TRBJ2-1, with 9 bases lining up with TRBD2. V shed 1 base, J shed 0 bases, and the junction held 4 bases outside the gene matches. The CDR3 sequence is 16 residues long. Germline V lookup: CDR1 DFQATT, CDR2 SNEGSKA (reference sequence). The CDR3 is CSARGSSGVSYNEQFF. The CDR3 coding sequence is TGCAGTGCTAGAGGGTCTAGCGGGGTCTCCTACAATGAGCAGTTCTTC.